These 16 T cell receptor beta chains were all obtained from the same sample, sequenced in a study of identifying expanded T cells in peripheral blood. Here immunoSEQ multiplex PCR was the method, and the copy in TCRdb shows in-frame clones only, minus some. The sample has 70,000 to 100,000 clones; 86% are singletons. Sequenced sample: blood. The source of these receptors is a person aged 18 to 75 in good health.

The V call is TRBV18, the J call TRBJ1-3; D may be TRBD1 (5 bases). V was clipped by 3 bases and J by 0 bases, with 12 bases between them. CDR3 length: 16 amino acids. Germline CDR1 is KGHSH and CDR2 is LQKENI. The chain's CDR3 is CASSPRQSLSGNTIYF. CDR3 sequence (DNA): TGTGCCAGCTCACCCAGACAGTCCCTCTCTGGAAACACCATATATTTT.

The chain combines TRBV2 with TRBJ1-2; TRBD1 is a possible D gene (6 bases). V shed 11 bases and J shed 4 bases, with 14 bases lying between them. This CDR3 has 12 amino acids. Germline values: CDR1 SNHLY, CDR2 FYNNEI. For the CDR3, the DNA is TGTGCCGCTCCGGGGGCTGGCTATGGCTACACCTTC. Its translation is CAAPGAGYGYTF.

The rearrangement uses TRBV15 and TRBJ2-1; D uncertain. Germline assignment: CDR1 LNHNV and CDR2 YYDKDF (reference sequence). CDR3 length equals 14 residues. V lost 5 bases and J 8 bases, leaving 16 bases between the germline ends. The chain's CDR3 is CATSFDLYRDEQFF. The CDR3, as DNA: TGTGCCACCAGCTTCGACCTATATAGGGATGAGCAGTTCTTC.

The rearrangement uses TRBV7-8 and TRBJ2-7; 7 bases fit TRBD1. The CDR3 has 15 residues. CDR1 and CDR2 (germline): SGHVS, FQNEAQ. V was clipped by 7 bases and J by 2 bases; unmatched bases: 11. In nucleotides, the CDR3 is TGTGCCAGCATATTAAGGGCAGGGGGACCCTACGAGCAGTACTTC. Translating gives CASILRAGGPYEQYF.

The V call is TRBV9, the J call TRBJ1-1; TRBD1 agrees at 7 bases. Germline V gene lookup returns CDR1 SGDLS and CDR2 YYNGEE. After removal of 4 bases from V and 1 base from J, the junction contained 7 bases not matched to a gene. This CDR3 has 15 amino acids. The CDR3 is CASSPWTGTNTEAFF. The CDR3 DNA follows: TGTGCCAGCAGCCCGTGGACAGGAACGAACACTGAAGCTTTCTTT.

The J gene is TRBJ1-2, the V gene TRBV5-4; possibly TRBD1 for D (5 bases). The length of the CDR3 is 13 residues. Per germline, CDR1 SGHNT and CDR2 YYREEE (reference sequence). V lost 6 bases to trimming and J lost 4 bases, with 13 bases between them. CDR3 in DNA: TGTGCCAGCACTCTGGGGCAATCCTATGGCTACACCTTC. Amino acids: CASTLGQSYGYTF.

The chain has TRBV29-1 and TRBJ1-1; D is unclear. The CDR3 length is 10 residues. Germline-derived CDR1 and CDR2 are SQVTM and ANQGSEA. V lost 8 bases, J lost 5 bases, and 9 bases lay in between. CDR3 loop: CSTWVTEAFF. The CDR3 bases are TGCAGCACATGGGTGACTGAAGCTTTCTTT.

This sequence joins TRBV9 and TRBJ1-2; a weak D match, TRBD1 (6 bases). V was pared by 1 base and J by 3 bases, with 10 bases between. The germline CDR1 and CDR2 sequences are SGDLS and YYNGEE. This CDR3 has 14 residues. In DNA, the CDR3 is TGTGCCAGCAGCGTACTCGGACAGCACTATGGCTACACCTTC. This gives the protein CASSVLGQHYGYTF.

V gene TRBV2 combines with J gene TRBJ1-4; D might be TRBD1 (5 bases). This CDR3 region has 11 residues. Trimming stripped 11 bases from V and 12 bases from J, with 16 bases between. Germline CDR1 and CDR2: SNHLY and FYNNEI. DNA of the CDR3: TGTGCCGCCGGAGGGACGGATGAACTGTTTTTT. The encoded protein is CAAGGTDELFF.

The CDR3 loop reads CASRPRGGNYGYTF. CDR3 nucleotides: TGTGCCAGTAGACCCCGGGGCGGAAACTATGGCTACACCTTC. The rearrangement joins TRBV19 to TRBJ1-2; possibly TRBD1 for D (5 bases). Germline V gene data show CDR1 as LNHDA and CDR2 as SQIVND (reference sequence). With 6 bases removed from V and 2 bases from J, the gap between germline ends came to 13 bases. This CDR3 spans 14 amino acids.

The table lists this clone with a count of one. The chain carries TRBV18 and TRBJ2-3; the D is unclear. With 0 bases removed from V and 0 bases from J, the gap between germline ends came to 13 bases. The CDR3 has 17 residues. Germline-derived CDR1 and CDR2 are KGHSH and LQKENI. The DNA for the CDR3 is TGTGCCAGCTCACCACCGAATAGCCCAACTAGCACAGATACGCAGTATTTT. This sequence encodes CASSPPNSPTSTDTQYF.

This clone occurred once. The CDR3 loop is CAISEAGTGDYEQYF. The DNA of the CDR3 is TGTGCCATCAGTGAGGCCGGGACAGGCGACTACGAGCAGTACTTC. The rearrangement links TRBV10-3 to TRBJ2-7; 8 bases map to TRBD1. Germline V gene data show CDR1 as ENHRY and CDR2 as SYGVKD. Trimming cost V 2 bases and J 3 bases; bases outside gene matches: 6. The CDR3 consists of 15 residues.

This clone turned up a few times. The rearrangement joins TRBV6-6 to TRBJ2-7; 12 nucleotides line up with TRBD2. The CDR3 has 16 amino acids. CDR1 and CDR2 (germline): MNHNY, SVGAGI (reference sequence). V dropped 2 bases and J dropped 7; count of bases not matched to a gene: 9. The DNA of the CDR3 is TGTGCCAGCAGTTACGCGCTAGCGGGGGGGCCGCATGAGCAGTACTTC. This encodes CASSYALAGGPHEQYF.

This sequence joins TRBV10-3 and TRBJ2-1; weak D call: TRBD2 (6 bases). Trimming left V 7 bases short and J 6 bases short, with 19 bases between. The CDR3 has 15 residues. From germline, CDR1 is ENHRY and CDR2 SYGVKD. CDR3 bases: TGTGCCATCACCCCTCGGGACTCATTAATCAATGAGCAGTTCTTC. Its protein is CAITPRDSLINEQFF.

The chain links TRBV29-1 to TRBJ1-2, with unresolved D. Trimming removed 6 bases at V and 2 bases at J, with 13 bases between. The CDR3 loop spans 13 amino acids. Germline V lookup: CDR1 SQVTM, CDR2 ANQGSEA. The CDR3, as DNA: TGCAGCGTCCGACTACCTCTGAACTATGGCTACACCTTC. Translated: CSVRLPLNYGYTF. Complete variable domain (other parts from reference TRBV29-1 and TRBJ1-2): SAVISQKPSRDICQRGTSLTIQCQVDSQVTMMFWYRQQPGQSLTLIATANQGSEATYESGFVIDKFPISRPNLTFSTLTVSNMSPEDSSIYLCSVRLPLNYGYTFGSGTRLTVV.

V usage is TRBV25-1 and J usage is TRBJ1-1; the D is unclear. From germline, CDR1 is MGHDK and CDR2 SYGVNS. The CDR3 is made up of 14 amino acids. Trimming removed 2 bases from V and 5 bases from J, with 12 bases in between. Here the CDR3 reads CASSELNGDTEAFF. The CDR3 DNA sequence: TGTGCCAGCAGTGAACTAAACGGGGATACTGAAGCTTTCTTT. Full variable domain (outside the CDR3, taken from reference TRBV25-1 and TRBJ1-1): EADIYQTPRYLVIGTGKKITLECSQTMGHDKMYWYQQDPGMELHLIHYSYGVNSTEKGDLSSESTVSRIRTEHFPLTLESARPSHTSQYLCASSELNGDTEAFFGQGTRLTVV.